Presented here are 30 T cell receptor beta chains from one specimen sequenced in a study of T cells in Graves' hyperthyroidism and ophthalmopathy. Using RNA transcripts as the source, TCR beta CDR3 regions were amplified. First-round RT-PCR of the TCR CDR3 relied on the HTBI primer set. TCRdb redid the calling of the multiplex PCR reads with MiXCR, one entry per CDR3 protein. The sample lists 300,000 to 400,000 distinct CDR3 sequences, over 20% occurring once. Specimen: blood. Every receptor here comes from a woman in her forties or fifties with Graves' hyperthyroidism.

The chain joins TRBV20-1 to TRBJ1-5, with 7 bases aligning to TRBD1. Per germline, CDR1 DFQATT and CDR2 SNEGSKA (reference sequence). The trim removed 5 bases at V and 7 bases at J, leaving 8 bases unmatched. CDR3 size: 13 residues. CDR3 DNA sequence: TGCAGTGCTCGTTCCGCAGGGGGGCAGCCCCAGCATTTT. Translation gives CSARSAGGQPQHF.

The chain is built from TRBV18 and TRBJ2-5; 7 bases line up with TRBD2. With V trimmed by 5 bases and J by 5 bases, 5 bases remained unmatched. The germline gives CDR1 KGHSH, CDR2 LQKENI. The CDR3 is 13 residues long. For the CDR3, the DNA is TGTGCCAGCTCAACAGCGGGATGGGAGACCCAGTACTTC. Its translation is CASSTAGWETQYF.

J is TRBJ2-7 and V is TRBV2, with 10 positions matching TRBD1. The CDR3 spans 15 residues. Germline trimming cut 4 bases from V and 3 bases from J; bases unmatched to any gene: 6. CDR1 is SNHLY, CDR2 FYNNEI, per germline. DNA of the CDR3: TGTGCCAGCAGTGTGGATGGGACAGGGGACTACGAGCAGTACTTC. Translation: CASSVDGTGDYEQYF.

This clonotype has a handful of counts. The rearrangement links TRBV6-1 to TRBJ2-2; 13 bases fit TRBD2. The ends lost 6 bases at V and 0 bases at J; junction bases unmatched: 4. CDR3 length equals 17 residues. Per the germline V gene, CDR1 is MNHNS and CDR2 is SASEGT. CDR3 nucleotide sequence: TGTGCCAGCAGCTGGACTAGCGGGGGCGCGAACACCGGGGAGCTGTTTTTT. Amino acids: CASSWTSGGANTGELFF.

In this sample, this clonotype turned up a few times. V is TRBV6-1 and J is TRBJ2-7; 7 positions agree with TRBD2. The CDR3 sequence is 14 residues long. The germline V gene has CDR1 MNHNS and CDR2 SASEGT. The ends lost 6 bases at V and 3 bases at J; junction bases unmatched: 8. This CDR3 reads CASSPSGTYYEQYF. The CDR3 DNA sequence: TGTGCCAGCAGCCCAAGCGGGACTTACTACGAGCAGTACTTC.

With respect to this clonotype: The junction shows a germline mismatch at one end, possibly a read error. The rearrangement uses TRBV5-1 and TRBJ2-7; 8 bases match TRBD1. This CDR3 has 15 residues. Germline assignment: CDR1 SGHRS and CDR2 YFSETQ. The CDR3, as DNA: TGTGCCAGCAGCCAGAGGACAGGGTATCCCTACGAGCAGTACTTC. Amino acid sequence: CASSQRTGYPYEQYF.

As concerns this clonotype: A read error may be the cause here, since a much bigger clone is one base away. The CDR3 does not end in the conserved phenylalanine or tryptophan, so this is likely a read error. The chain links TRBV18 to TRBJ2-3; TRBD2 matches 7 bases. The germline V gene has CDR1 KGHSH and CDR2 LQKENI. This CDR3 has 16 residues. V lost 3 bases, J lost 0 bases, and 6 bases stayed unmatched. CDR3 residues: CASSPLSSGSTDTQYS. CDR3 nucleotides: TGTGCCAGCTCACCTCTTTCTAGCGGTAGCACAGATACGCAGTATTCT.

V is TRBV24-1 and J is TRBJ2-2; 10 positions match TRBD1. The V segment lost 2 bases and the J segment 6 bases; nucleotides outside the gene matches: 11. This CDR3 is built from 18 residues. Germline CDR1 KGHDR, CDR2 SFDVKD. The CDR3 here is CATSDSTRDRGISGELFF. The DNA of the CDR3 is TGTGCCACCAGTGATTCCACCCGGGACAGGGGTATTTCCGGGGAGCTGTTTTTT.

This clonotype came up a few times. The V call is TRBV6-1, the J call TRBJ2-7; possible D gene TRBD2, 7 bases. Germline V gene lookup returns CDR1 MNHNS and CDR2 SASEGT. The V gene lost 10 bases and the J gene lost 4 bases, with 20 bases spanning the gap. The CDR3 spans 14 residues. The CDR3 protein is CAILGGRQVYEQYF. CDR3 nucleotides: TGTGCCATTTTGGGGGGGAGACAGGTTTACGAGCAGTACTTC.

In this sample, this clonotype turned up many times. The V gene is TRBV6-2 or TRBV6-3, the J gene TRBJ2-7; D may be TRBD2 (5 bases). Per germline, CDR1 MNHEY and CDR2 SVGEGT. Trimming removed 2 bases from V and 7 bases from J, with 18 bases in between. CDR3 length: 15 residues. CDR3 nucleotides: TGTGCCAGCAGTTACCGGCCGACTAATATGATTGAGCAGTACTTC. Its translation is CASSYRPTNMIEQYF.

This clonotype was counted between two and nine times. The V and J genes are TRBV13 and TRBJ2-2, with D maybe TRBD1 (5 bases). The V end lost 4 bases, the J end lost 13 bases, and 25 bases lay between the germline ends. The CDR3 covers 16 residues. The germline CDR1 and CDR2 sequences are PRHDT and FYEKMQ (reference sequence). The CDR3 here is CASSSSAFGSGSGLFF. The CDR3 coding sequence is TGTGCCAGCAGCTCATCAGCTTTCGGATCAGGGTCGGGGCTGTTTTTT.

Many counts were recorded for this clonotype. The CDR3 loop is CSARSISGSGTYNEQFF. The CDR3 nucleotides are TGCAGTGCTAGATCGATTAGCGGGAGTGGAACCTACAATGAGCAGTTCTTC. This chain connects TRBV20-1 to TRBJ2-1, with 9 bases matching TRBD2. This CDR3 spans 17 amino acids. V trimming: 2 bases; J trimming: 2 bases; junction bases outside the gene matches: 10. Germline CDR1 reads DFQATT; CDR2 reads SNEGSKA (reference sequence).

This clonotype has at least ten counts. The chain couples TRBV12-3 or TRBV12-4 to TRBJ2-7; unclear D gene. The CDR3 contains 18 residues. Deletions cut 0 bases from V and 1 base from J, with 19 bases between. The CDR3 coding sequence is TGTGCCAGCAGTTTAGCCCTACCTTTGGGCGGATTGTCCTACGAGCAGTACTTC. Translation: CASSLALPLGGLSYEQYF.

This clonotype was observed at least ten times. The chain recombines TRBV10-2 with TRBJ1-2; TRBD1 agrees at 7 bases. The ends lost 3 bases at V and 8 bases at J; junction bases unmatched: 12. In germline, CDR1 is WSHSY, CDR2 SAAADI. This CDR3 is 15 amino acids long. CDR3 bases: TGCGCCAGCAGTGACAGGGGGATTTATCTCAGAGGCTACACCTTC. Amino acids: CASSDRGIYLRGYTF.

In its sample, this clonotype was seen many times. The chain links TRBV2 to TRBJ1-1, with a possible D match to TRBD1 (5 bases). The CDR3 runs to 13 residues. Trimming removed 3 bases from V and 4 bases from J, with 9 bases in between. Germline loops: CDR1 SNHLY, CDR2 FYNNEI. The CDR3 DNA reads as TGTGCCAGCAGTGAGGAGGGGAGCACTGAAGCTTTCTTT. Translated, it gives CASSEEGSTEAFF.

This clonotype was seen a few times. The chain joins TRBV14 to TRBJ2-1, with a weak D call TRBD2 (6 bases). Trimming removed 1 base at V and 2 bases at J, with 12 bases between. The germline CDR1 and CDR2 sequences are SGHDN and FVKESK. The CDR3 is made up of 16 amino acids. The CDR3, as DNA: TGTGCCAGCAGCCAAGTAATCGGCGGGGCCTACAATGAGCAGTTCTTC. It translates to CASSQVIGGAYNEQFF.

This clonotype was counted only a few times. The chain employs TRBV12-5 and TRBJ2-2, with 10 bases fitting TRBD1. V dropped 3 bases and J dropped 4; count of bases not matched to a gene: 8. Germline V CDR1 and CDR2: LGHNT, FRNRAP. The CDR3 has 17 amino acids. CDR3 sequence reads: CASGFYPGTGATGELFF. The CDR3 nucleotides are TGTGCTAGTGGTTTTTATCCCGGGACAGGGGCCACCGGGGAGCTGTTTTTT.

J is TRBJ2-7 and V is TRBV5-4, with D possibly being TRBD1 (6 bases). The germline V and J ends were trimmed by 4 bases and 3 bases, with 11 bases remaining between them. Per the germline V gene, CDR1 is SGHNT and CDR2 is YYREEE (reference sequence). The CDR3 sequence is 13 residues long. CDR3 sequence: CASSLLDSYEQYF. CDR3 bases: TGTGCCAGCAGCCTCCTGGACAGCTACGAGCAGTACTTC.

The chain joins TRBV18 to TRBJ2-4; D is undetermined. Germline values: CDR1 KGHSH, CDR2 LQKENI. The V end lost 2 bases, the J end lost 0 bases, and 8 bases lay between the germline ends. The CDR3 covers 15 residues. The CDR3 spells CASSPRRLAKNIQYF. In nucleotides, the CDR3 is TGTGCCAGCTCACCAAGGAGACTAGCCAAAAACATTCAGTACTTC. The full variable domain, its missing parts supplied by reference TRBV18 and TRBJ2-4, is NAGVMQNPRHLVRRRGQEARLRCSPMKGHSHVYWYRQLPEEGLKFMVYLQKENIIDESGMPKERFSAEFPKEGPSILRIQQVVRGDSAAYFCASSPRRLAKNIQYFGAGTRLSVL.

This chain uses TRBV24-1 with TRBJ2-5, with D possibly being TRBD1 (6 bases). This CDR3 contains 15 residues. V lost 1 base and J 4 bases, leaving 12 bases between the germline ends. From germline, CDR1 is KGHDR and CDR2 SFDVKD. The CDR3 DNA follows: TGTGCCACCAGTGATTTCCAGGGGATTCCAGAGACCCAGTACTTC. Protein sequence: CATSDFQGIPETQYF.

There are many counts of this clonotype. J is TRBJ1-1 and V is TRBV29-1, with TRBD1 matching over 8 bases. The germline gives CDR1 SQVTM, CDR2 ANQGSEA. V shed 8 bases, J shed 2 bases, and the junction held 7 bases outside the gene matches. This CDR3 region has 13 residues. CDR3 DNA: TGCAGCACCCAGACAGGGGCTAACACTGAAGCTTTCTTT. This codes for CSTQTGANTEAFF.

V gene TRBV5-8 combines with J gene TRBJ2-7, with D perhaps TRBD2 (6 bases). The V and J ends lost 6 bases and 4 bases respectively, with 23 bases between them. This CDR3 is 16 amino acids long. The V gene's germline CDR1 is SGHTS and CDR2 YDEGEE. This CDR3 is CASTPSGGSPRYEQYF. In DNA, the CDR3 is TGTGCCAGCACCCCCTCCGGGGGTAGCCCGAGGTACGAGCAGTACTTC.

This clonotype was seen repeatedly, ten times or more. V and J are TRBV28 and TRBJ1-2; D not resolved. The CDR3 covers 13 residues. V was clipped by 6 bases and J by 1 base, with 9 bases between them. Germline CDR1 MDHEN, CDR2 SYDVKM. CDR3 bases: TGTGCCAGCAGGCGCTTTCTTAACTATGGCTACACCTTC. Encoded protein: CASRRFLNYGYTF.

This clonotype was counted many times. The rearrangement links TRBV5-8 to TRBJ2-1, with 7 bases that match TRBD2. Trimming took 5 bases from V and 2 from J; bases not matched to a gene: 4. From germline, CDR1 is SGHTS and CDR2 YDEGEE. The CDR3 is 14 residues long. This chain's CDR3 is CASSIGTTYNEQFF. The CDR3, as DNA: TGTGCCAGCAGTATCGGGACTACCTACAATGAGCAGTTCTTC.

This clonotype occurred many times. The chain couples TRBV28 to TRBJ1-4; TRBD1 might be the D (6 bases). Trimming shortened V by 6 bases and J by 6 bases, and 14 bases separated the two germline ends. Germline V gives CDR1 MDHEN, CDR2 SYDVKM. This CDR3 comprises 14 residues. CDR3 sequence reads: CASREVGADEKLFF. In DNA form, the CDR3 reads TGTGCCAGCAGAGAAGTGGGGGCGGATGAAAAACTGTTTTTT.

The gene calls are TRBV6-1 and TRBJ1-5; TRBD1 agrees at 8 bases. Germline loops: CDR1 MNHNS, CDR2 SASEGT. The CDR3 has 15 residues. The ends lost 5 bases at V and 3 bases at J; junction bases unmatched: 6. CDR3 sequence: CASSYGQGLNQPQHF. CDR3 nucleotides: TGTGCCAGCAGTTATGGACAGGGCCTCAATCAGCCCCAGCATTTT.

This chain links TRBV20-1 with TRBJ2-4; maybe TRBD1 (8 bases). Looked up from germline, CDR1 is DFQATT and CDR2 is SNEGSKA (reference sequence). CDR3 length: 17 residues. Trimming stripped 1 base from V and 2 bases from J, with 18 bases between. CDR3 residues: CSARGTGREGPKNIQYF. The CDR3 nucleotides are TGCAGTGCTAGAGGGACAGGGAGGGAAGGACCCAAAAACATTCAGTACTTC.

The J gene is TRBJ2-3, the V gene TRBV12-3 or TRBV12-4, with 8 bases identical to TRBD2. Losses at the gene ends were 5 bases for V and 0 bases for J; bases not matched to a gene: 4. The CDR3 is 15 residues long. CDR3 in DNA: TGTGCCAGCAGTCAACTAGCGGATAGCACAGATACGCAGTATTTT. This translates into CASSQLADSTDTQYF.

This clonotype was seen many times. The chain is built from TRBV28 and TRBJ2-7; D gene unclear. The germline V gene encodes CDR1 MDHEN and CDR2 SYDVKM. The CDR3 consists of 12 residues. The V gene lost 2 bases and the J gene lost 3 bases, with 5 bases spanning the gap. The CDR3 loop is CASSLRVYEQYF. CDR3 nucleotide sequence: TGTGCCAGCAGTTTAAGGGTCTACGAGCAGTACTTC. The full variable domain, its missing parts supplied by reference TRBV28 and TRBJ2-7, is DVKVTQSSRYLVKRTGEKVFLECVQDMDHENMFWYRQDPGLGLRLIYFSYDVKMKEKGDIPEGYSVSREKKERFSLILESASTNQTSMYLCASSLRVYEQYFGPGTRLTVT.

This clonotype came up many times. The CDR3 region is CASSLEAGSYEQYF. The DNA of the CDR3 is TGCGCCAGCAGCTTGGAGGCAGGCAGTTACGAGCAGTACTTC. The rearrangement uses TRBV5-1 and TRBJ2-7; no reliable D call. CDR1 is SGHRS and CDR2 is YFSETQ in the germline V gene. With 0 bases removed from V and 4 bases from J, the gap between germline ends came to 11 bases. This CDR3 comprises 14 residues.